The 29 T cell receptor beta chains below were found in one sample sequenced in a study of blood T cell repertoires in COVID-19. Data came from immunoSEQ multiplex PCR; TCRdb stores just in-frame clones and leaves some out. The data show about 190,000 clones, with 85% to 90% seen just once and 20% to 25% held by the top ten. Sequencing was performed on PBMCs or T cells enriched from blood (not recorded which). The source of these receptors is a woman aged 35 to 49 in a cohort exposed to, infected with or recovered from COVID-19 (not recorded which).

This chain joins TRBV18 and TRBJ2-3; D is undetermined. The CDR3 is 13 amino acids. V shed 0 bases and J shed 4 bases, with 5 bases lying between them. From germline, CDR1 is KGHSH and CDR2 LQKENI. The CDR3 is CASSPPSSDTQYF. CDR3 DNA sequence: TGTGCCAGCTCACCACCGTCCTCAGATACGCAGTATTTT.

This chain joins TRBV28 and TRBJ1-6, with D perhaps matching TRBD1 (5 bases). Trimming took 4 bases from V and 7 from J, leaving 14 bases between them. CDR1 and CDR2 (germline): MDHEN, SYDVKM. The CDR3 sequence is 15 residues long. CDR3: CASSWGGHENSPLHF. DNA of the CDR3: TGTGCCAGCAGTTGGGGCGGACACGAAAATTCACCCCTCCACTTT.

The chain couples TRBV6-5 to TRBJ2-1, with unresolved D. Trimming took 5 bases from V and 3 from J, leaving 14 bases between them. This CDR3 region has 15 residues. Germline V gene lookup returns CDR1 MNHEY and CDR2 SVGAGI. The CDR3 nucleotides read TGTGCCAGCAGTCCCATTTATGGCGGCTACAATGAGCAGTTCTTC. Its translation is CASSPIYGGYNEQFF.

In the case of this clone: The junction and the germline gene differ at one end; a read error may be behind it. V and J are TRBV5-1 and TRBJ2-7; tentative D call: TRBD1 (6 bases). The CDR3 contains 12 residues. Germline V lookup: CDR1 SGHRS, CDR2 YFSETQ. The CDR3: CASSPSPPDSIF. The CDR3 DNA follows: TGCGCCAGCAGCCCAAGCCCCCCGGACAGCATCTTC.

The rearrangement links TRBV19 to TRBJ1-2; unclear D gene. V lost 3 bases, J lost 5 bases, and 22 bases lay in between. The CDR3 runs 17 residues. Germline V gene lookup returns CDR1 LNHDA and CDR2 SQIVND (reference sequence). CDR3 protein: CASSMGSRAGYSYGYTF. The CDR3 region has the DNA TGTGCCAGTAGTATGGGCTCGAGGGCAGGATATTCTTATGGCTACACCTTC.

The V gene is TRBV19, the J gene TRBJ2-7; 10 bases align to TRBD1. The CDR3 is made up of 14 amino acids. Trimming at V came to 3 bases and at J to 3 bases, leaving 2 bases not matched to a gene. Germline CDR1 LNHDA, CDR2 SQIVND (reference sequence). The CDR3 region has the DNA TGTGCCAGTAGTATCGGACAGGGGGGCTACGAGCAGTACTTC. Translated: CASSIGQGGYEQYF.

The CDR3: CASSIGYGQAREQYF. CDR3 bases: TGTGCCAGTAGTATAGGTTATGGACAGGCACGCGAGCAGTACTTC. The J gene is TRBJ2-7, the V gene TRBV19; 7 positions agree with TRBD1. From germline, CDR1 is LNHDA and CDR2 SQIVND (reference sequence). The CDR3 totals 15 residues. After removal of 1 base from V and 6 bases from J, the junction contained 9 bases not matched to a gene.

This rearrangement joins TRBV11-2 to TRBJ1-2; D ambiguous. Germline V gene data show CDR1 as SGHAT and CDR2 as FQNNGV. The CDR3 has 16 residues. The V end lost 5 bases, the J end lost 2 bases, and 18 bases lay between the germline ends. In nucleotides, the CDR3 is TGTGCCAGCAGCCAAGTTGGCCGGGTGAGAAACTATGGCTACACCTTC. This gives the protein CASSQVGRVRNYGYTF.

This chain joins TRBV27 and TRBJ1-1; D perhaps matches TRBD1 (6 bases). This CDR3 comprises 15 residues. V lost 3 bases and J lost 8, with 19 bases in between. Germline CDR1 and CDR2: MNHEY and SMNVEV (reference sequence). The chain's CDR3 is CASSLGPGSTGEAFF. CDR3 nucleotides: TGTGCCAGCAGTTTGGGTCCCGGATCAACAGGGGAAGCTTTCTTT.

This chain joins TRBV28 and TRBJ1-5; perhaps TRBD1 as D (6 bases). The CDR3 contains 18 residues. Looked up from germline, CDR1 is MDHEN and CDR2 is SYDVKM. Trimming stripped 7 bases from V and 0 bases from J, with 22 bases between. The CDR3 protein is CASTGSKRTESSNQPQHF. The CDR3 DNA reads TGTGCCAGCACGGGATCAAAAAGGACAGAAAGTAGCAATCAGCCCCAGCATTTT. Full variable domain (outside the CDR3, taken from reference TRBV28 and TRBJ1-5): DVKVTQSSRYLVKRTGEKVFLECVQDMDHENMFWYRQDPGLGLRLIYFSYDVKMKEKGDIPEGYSVSREKKERFSLILESASTNQTSMYLCASTGSKRTESSNQPQHFGDGTRLSIL.

This chain joins TRBV11-3 and TRBJ1-3; D unclear. This CDR3 is built from 17 residues. The germline V gene has CDR1 SGHNT and CDR2 YENEEA. The V and J ends lost 5 bases and 1 base respectively, with 18 bases between them. The CDR3: CASSPEGALGSGNTIYF. In nucleotides, the CDR3 is TGTGCCAGCAGCCCCGAGGGAGCCTTGGGTTCTGGAAACACCATATATTTT.

With respect to this clone: The same CDR3 also results from other DNA sequences found in this sample. V gene TRBV5-1 combines with J gene TRBJ1-1; possibly TRBD1 for D (6 bases). V gave up 5 bases and J gave up 3 bases, with 11 bases separating them. This CDR3 comprises 13 residues. CDR1 and CDR2 (germline): SGHRS, YFSETQ. The CDR3 bases are TGCGCCAGCAGTCCGACAGGTGACACTGAAGCTTTCTTT. It encodes CASSPTGDTEAFF. Supplemented by reference TRBV5-1 and TRBJ1-1, the full variable domain reads KAGVTQTPRYLIKTRGQQVTLSCSPISGHRSVSWYQQTPGQGLQFLFEYFSETQRNKGNFPGRFSGRQFSNSRSEMNVSTLELGDSALYLCASSPTGDTEAFFGQGTRLTVV.

This sequence joins TRBV9 and TRBJ1-2; 8 nucleotides align to TRBD1. There are 14 residues in the CDR3. Germline CDR1 SGDLS, CDR2 YYNGEE. With V trimmed by 3 bases and J by 5 bases, 6 bases remained unmatched. The CDR3 here is CASSDAGGGYGYTF. CDR3 nucleotides: TGTGCCAGCAGCGATGCAGGGGGCGGGTATGGCTACACCTTC.

The chain couples TRBV18 to TRBJ2-3; D may be TRBD2 (6 bases). Trimming pared 4 bases from V and 0 bases from J, leaving 8 bases between. Germline values: CDR1 KGHSH, CDR2 LQKENI. This CDR3 is 14 amino acids long. CDR3 DNA sequence: TGTGCCAGCTCACTAGCGGCTAGCACAGATACGCAGTATTTT. Encoded protein: CASSLAASTDTQYF.

V usage is TRBV6-1 and J usage is TRBJ2-6, with a possible D match to TRBD2 (5 bases). The CDR3 extends over 19 amino acids. The V and J ends lost 2 bases and 4 bases respectively, with 21 bases between them. Per germline, CDR1 MNHNS and CDR2 SASEGT. This CDR3 reads CASSETGSGLLYGANVLTF. The CDR3 DNA reads TGTGCCAGCAGTGAAACGGGATCGGGGTTACTTTACGGGGCCAACGTCCTGACTTTC.

This clone has a single count. The chain has TRBV30 and TRBJ2-2; TRBD2 aligns across 9 bases. V gave up 4 bases and J gave up 6 bases; unmatched junction bases: 9. The CDR3 length is 15 residues. CDR1 is GTSNPN, CDR2 SVGIG, per germline (reference sequence). The DNA for the CDR3 is TGTGCCTGGACGTGGGGCGGGAGGGTTCCCGGGGAGCTGTTTTTT. Residues: CAWTWGGRVPGELFF.

The V and J genes are TRBV11-2 and TRBJ1-1; D unresolved. CDR1 is SGHAT and CDR2 is FQNNGV in the germline V gene. The V and J ends lost 0 bases and 0 bases respectively, with 8 bases between them. This CDR3 comprises 15 residues. The CDR3: CASSLEAGMNTEAFF. The CDR3 nucleotides are TGTGCCAGCAGCTTAGAGGCAGGCATGAACACTGAAGCTTTCTTT.

The V and J genes are TRBV7-9 and TRBJ2-2, with D possibly matching TRBD2 (7 bases). From germline, CDR1 is SEHNR and CDR2 FQNEAQ (reference sequence). This CDR3 has 14 amino acids. V lost 5 bases to trimming and J lost 7 bases, with 14 bases between them. Here the CDR3 DNA reads TGTGCCAGCAGCCCCGGGGGGCAGTTCGGGGAGCTGTTTTTT. Amino acids: CASSPGGQFGELFF.

V usage is TRBV11-3 and J usage is TRBJ2-3; TRBD2 matches at 12 bases. V lost 5 bases to trimming and J lost 0 bases; unmatched junction nucleotides: 15. The CDR3 contains 20 residues. CDR1 and CDR2 from the germline V gene are SGHNT and YENEEA. CDR3 sequence reads: CASSPRSGLAGGPSTDTQYF. The CDR3 region has the DNA TGTGCCAGCAGCCCTAGATCGGGGCTAGCGGGAGGGCCTAGCACAGATACGCAGTATTTT. The entire variable domain, with the rest obtained from reference TRBV11-3 and TRBJ2-3, is as follows: EAGVVQSPRYKIIEKKQPVAFWCNPISGHNTLYWYLQNLGQGPELLIRYENEEAVDDSQLPKDRFSAERLKGVDSTLKIQPAELGDSAVYLCASSPRSGLAGGPSTDTQYFGPGTRLTVL.

The chain combines TRBV19 with TRBJ2-2; no reliable D call. Germline V gene sequence: CDR1 LNHDA, CDR2 SQIVND (reference sequence). The V end lost 1 base, the J end lost 6 bases, and 9 bases lay between the germline ends. The CDR3 contains 14 residues. The CDR3 nucleotides read TGTGCCAGTAGTATAGGTAGATCGGCCGGGGAGCTGTTTTTT. It specifies CASSIGRSAGELFF.

The chain combines TRBV6-5 with TRBJ1-5; TRBD1 matches at 8 bases. Germline V gene sequence: CDR1 MNHEY, CDR2 SVGAGI. V was clipped by 4 bases and J by 7 bases; unmatched bases: 9. This CDR3 spans 15 amino acids. The CDR3 loop is CASSSMTGVDQPQHF. The CDR3 DNA reads as TGTGCCAGCAGTTCCATGACAGGGGTCGACCAGCCCCAGCATTTT.

This clone was seen only once. The rearrangement links TRBV19 to TRBJ2-1; 10 nucleotides match TRBD1. Germline V gives CDR1 LNHDA, CDR2 SQIVND (reference sequence). The CDR3 is made up of 15 amino acids. V dropped 3 bases and J dropped 4; count of bases not matched to a gene: 3. Here the CDR3 DNA reads TGTGCCAGTAGTATGGGACAGGGGCGTTACAATGAGCAGTTCTTC. Its protein is CASSMGQGRYNEQFF.

The chain joins TRBV5-4 to TRBJ1-2; D perhaps matches TRBD1 (6 bases). CDR1 SGHNT and CDR2 YYREEE come from the germline V gene (reference sequence). V was clipped by 0 bases and J by 8 bases, with 14 bases between them. The CDR3 runs 14 residues. The CDR3, as DNA: TGTGCCAGCAGCTTGGCGGGCAGGGGTGGCGGCTACACCTTC. This codes for CASSLAGRGGGYTF.

This chain joins TRBV7-2 and TRBJ2-7; TRBD1 matches 7 bases. The CDR3 totals 17 residues. Germline CDR1 is SGHTA and CDR2 is FQGNSA. J was trimmed by 0 bases and V by 2 bases; bases with no gene match: 10. The CDR3 nucleotides are TGTGCCAGCAGCTTAAGGCCGGGACAGTCCTCCTCCTACGAGCAGTACTTC. Residues: CASSLRPGQSSSYEQYF.

The CDR3 nucleotides read TGTGCCAGCAGCAATCTGGCTAGCGGGGGGGAGACAGATACGCAGTATTTT. It encodes CASSNLASGGETDTQYF. This chain uses TRBV2 with TRBJ2-3; 12 bases map to TRBD2. Germline V CDR1 and CDR2: SNHLY, FYNNEI. The J segment lost 3 bases and the V segment lost 6 bases, leaving 10 bases of the junction unmatched. The CDR3 length is 17 residues.

This chain uses TRBV4-2 with TRBJ1-4; maybe TRBD1 (6 bases). Trimming removed 0 bases from V and 5 bases from J, with 10 bases in between. The germline CDR1 and CDR2 sequences are LGHNA and YNFKEQ. The CDR3 is 15 residues long. DNA for the CDR3: TGTGCCAGCAGCCAAGAAGCGCAGGGGAATGAAAAACTGTTTTTT. Encoded protein: CASSQEAQGNEKLFF.

The rearrangement joins TRBV6-4 to TRBJ2-7; tentative D call: TRBD2 (5 bases). The CDR3 is 18 amino acids. CDR1 and CDR2 (germline): MRHNA, SNTAGT. V lost 2 bases and J lost 1, with 21 bases in between. CDR3 DNA sequence: TGTGCCAGCAGTGACCCTCCCCTTGCTACGAGGAGGTCCTACGAGCAGTACTTC. It translates to CASSDPPLATRRSYEQYF.

The rearrangement joins TRBV13 to TRBJ2-3; a possible D gene is TRBD2 (6 bases). Trimming cost V 2 bases and J 6 bases, with 12 bases left between them. From germline, CDR1 is PRHDT and CDR2 FYEKMQ (reference sequence). The CDR3 sequence is 14 residues long. This CDR3 is CASSLSRGRDTQYF. Here the CDR3 DNA reads TGTGCCAGCAGCTTATCGCGGGGTCGGGATACGCAGTATTTT.

The CDR3 nucleotides are TGTGCCAGCAGTTTGCCACGCCGCGCCGGGACAGGCAATCAGCCCCAGCATTTT. Amino acid sequence: CASSLPRRAGTGNQPQHF. The gene calls are TRBV28 and TRBJ1-5, with 7 bases matching TRBD1. The CDR3 has 18 amino acids. J was trimmed by 2 bases and V by 3 bases; bases with no gene match: 13. Germline lookup yields CDR1 MDHEN and CDR2 SYDVKM. Complete variable domain (other parts from reference TRBV28 and TRBJ1-5): DVKVTQSSRYLVKRTGEKVFLECVQDMDHENMFWYRQDPGLGLRLIYFSYDVKMKEKGDIPEGYSVSREKKERFSLILESASTNQTSMYLCASSLPRRAGTGNQPQHFGDGTRLSIL.